A selection of T cell receptor beta chains follows, all from one sample in a study of blood T cell repertoires in COVID-19. Profiled with immunoSEQ multiplex PCR; TCRdb holds only in-frame clones, not every one. The table lists approximately 300,000 clones, about 87% of them singletons. Sequencing was done on a sample of peripheral blood. The origin of the receptors is a woman aged 40 to 50 with acute or convalescent COVID-19. CDR3s include the opening cysteine and the closing phenylalanine or tryptophan. The D gene is left open where the match is weak. For some rows the clone size is stated as once, few or many, or as a class when expanded; others skip it.

d_call clone_size j_call v_call cdr3_nt cdr3_aa
TRBD2 NA TRBJ2-6 TRBV3-1/TRBV3-2 TGTGCCAGCAGCCAGCTAGCGGGGGGGCTTTCTGGGGCCAACGTCCTGACTTTC CASSQLAGGLSGANVLTF
TRBD1 NA TRBJ1-1 TRBV2 TGTGCCAGCAGTCTCACAGGGGTTAACACTGAAGCTTTCTTT CASSLTGVNTEAFF
NA NA TRBJ2-5 TRBV4-1 TGCGCCAGCAGCCCCGGGGAGGCGGGGCTAGCGACCCAGTACTTC CASSPGEAGLATQYF
TRBD1 NA TRBJ1-1 TRBV9 TGTGCCAGCAGCGTAGAGGCCCATACAGGGGTGAACACTGAAGCTTTCTTT CASSVEAHTGVNTEAFF
NA NA TRBJ1-4 TRBV27 TGTGCCAGCAGTTTCGCAGGAACTAATGAAAAACTGTTTTTT CASSFAGTNEKLFF
NA NA TRBJ1-2 TRBV7-8 TGTGCCAGCAGCTTAGCGGGCGACTATGGCTACACCTTC CASSLAGDYGYTF
NA once TRBJ1-1 TRBV6-5 TGTGCCAGCAGCAAAGGACAGCTGAACACTGAAGCTTTCTTT CASSKGQLNTEAFF
TRBD2 NA TRBJ2-3 TRBV24-1 TGTGCCACCAGTAGCGGGGGTTATCAAGATACGCAGTATTTT CATSSGGYQDTQYF
TRBD2 NA TRBJ2-3 TRBV2 TGTGCCAGCAGTTCGGGGACTAGCATTTCTTATACGCAGTATTTT CASSSGTSISYTQYF
NA NA TRBJ2-4 TRBV18 TGTGCCAGCTCCCCGGGACTGAACAAAAACATTCAGTACTTC CASSPGLNKNIQYF
NA NA TRBJ1-5 TRBV6-1 TGTGCCAGCAGTGACAGTTATAATCAGCCCCAGCATTTT CASSDSYNQPQHF
TRBD2 NA TRBJ2-3 TRBV7-3 TGTGCCAGCAGCTTAAGACTAGCGGGCACAGATACGCAGTATTTT CASSLRLAGTDTQYF
NA NA TRBJ1-1 TRBV19 TGTGCCAGTAGTATCCAGGGGAGGAACACTGAAGCTTTCTTT CASSIQGRNTEAFF
TRBD1 once TRBJ1-6 TRBV11-2 TGTGCCAGCAGCATAAGACAGGGGGCGCGGGGTATTTCACCCCTCCACTTT CASSIRQGARGISPLHF
NA NA TRBJ1-2 TRBV6-2/TRBV6-3 TGTGCCAGCAGTAGGAAGGCAGGCGCCTATGGCTACACCTTC CASSRKAGAYGYTF
NA many TRBJ2-2 TRBV5-4 TGTGCCAGCCGGAGAGGGGGAGACACCGGGGAGCTGTTTTTT CASRRGGDTGELFF
NA NA TRBJ1-6 TRBV4-1 TGCGCCAGCAGCCAAGGTAGGGCCCAGGGAAGTAATTCACCCCTCCACTTT CASSQGRAQGSNSPLHF
NA once TRBJ1-2 TRBV10-2 TGCGCCAGCAAGGCCAGGGGAAACTATGGCTACACCTTC CASKARGNYGYTF
NA NA TRBJ2-1 TRBV6-4 TGTGCCAGCAGCGCAATAGGGGACTTGACGCACAATGAGCAGTTCTTC CASSAIGDLTHNEQFF
TRBD2 NA TRBJ2-2 TRBV5-5 TGTGCCAGCAGCTTGAGCGGGGGGGCCGTTAGGGAGCTGTTTTTT CASSLSGGAVRELFF
TRBD2 NA TRBJ2-2 TRBV7-2 TGTGCCAGCAGCTTAGTAGCGGGGGGAACCGGGGAGCTGTTTTTT CASSLVAGGTGELFF
NA NA TRBJ2-1 TRBV9 TGTGCCAGCAGCGTAGGCGGGACAGCTCACAATGAGCAGTTCTTC CASSVGGTAHNEQFF
NA NA TRBJ1-2 TRBV6-1 TGTGCCAGCAGTGCTCACGCGGGGGCCACTAACTATGGCTACACCTTC CASSAHAGATNYGYTF
NA NA TRBJ2-5 TRBV5-1 TGCGCCAGCAGCTTGGCCGGGCTAGCAGAGACCCAGTACTTC CASSLAGLAETQYF
TRBD2 NA TRBJ2-3 TRBV5-4 TGTGCCAGCAGCGCCGGACTAGCGGGTTTCAGCACAGATACGCAGTATTTT CASSAGLAGFSTDTQYF
NA NA TRBJ2-3 TRBV7-2 TGTGCCAGCAGACCCAAGGTGGGGCCCACAGATACGCAGTATTTT CASRPKVGPTDTQYF
TRBD1 NA TRBJ1-2 TRBV2 TGTGCCAGCAGGGGACAGGGAGAGTCTGGCTACACCTTC CASRGQGESGYTF
NA NA TRBJ1-1 TRBV29-1 TGCAGCGTCAAACAGGGTGGGGGCACTGAAGCTTTCTTT CSVKQGGGTEAFF
TRBD1 NA TRBJ1-4 TRBV7-6 TGTGCCAGCAGCCCAGGACAGGGTCGTAATGAAAAACTGTTTTTT CASSPGQGRNEKLFF
NA NA TRBJ2-5 TRBV5-1 TGCGCCAGCAGCTTCCGGGGTCTGCGGGAGACCCAGTACTTC CASSFRGLRETQYF
TRBD1 NA TRBJ1-2 TRBV9 TGTGCCAGCAGCGTAGGGGACAGTGACAACTATGGCTACACCTTC CASSVGDSDNYGYTF
TRBD1 NA TRBJ1-1 TRBV5-4 TGTGCCAGCAGCAGACAGGGGAAACCTGAAGCTTTCTTT CASSRQGKPEAFF
TRBD1 NA TRBJ1-6 TRBV7-9 TGTGCCAGCAGCCGGACAGGGCCCCTCAGCTCCTATAATTCACCCCTCCACTTT CASSRTGPLSSYNSPLHF
TRBD2 NA TRBJ2-1 TRBV7-2 TGTGCCAGCAGTTCCCCCACGGGGGGAACCTACAATGAGCAGTTCTTC CASSSPTGGTYNEQFF
NA NA TRBJ2-6 TRBV5-1 TGCGCCAGCAGGTCTCAGGGGTCTACCGGGGCCAACGTCCTGACTTTC CASRSQGSTGANVLTF
NA NA TRBJ1-1 TRBV5-1 TGCGCCAGCAGCTGGGGAGTACCGGCGAACACTGAAGCTTTCTTT CASSWGVPANTEAFF
NA NA TRBJ2-2 TRBV9 TGTGCCAGCAGCGTCGCCGGGGATAACACCGGGGAGCTGTTTTTT CASSVAGDNTGELFF
TRBD1 NA TRBJ1-1 TRBV2 TGTGCCAGCAGTGCCGGGACAGTGAACACTGAAGCTTTCTTT CASSAGTVNTEAFF
NA NA TRBJ1-3 TRBV28 TGTGCCAGCAGGGAGGAGGCGATCGGAAACACCATATATTTT CASREEAIGNTIYF
NA NA TRBJ2-3 TRBV18 TGTGCCAGCTCACCACCGGGAGGCACAGATACGCAGTATTTT CASSPPGGTDTQYF
NA NA TRBJ1-1 TRBV27 TGTGCCAGCAGTTTAGCAGGCTGGAACACTGAAGCTTTCTTT CASSLAGWNTEAFF
NA NA TRBJ1-2 TRBV5-1 TGCGCCAGCAGCTCTCAGGGAGGGGACCTCAACTATGGCTACACCTTC CASSSQGGDLNYGYTF
NA few TRBJ1-2 TRBV27 TGTGCCAGCAGTTTATCTTGGCCAGGGGCTAACTATGGCTACACCTTC CASSLSWPGANYGYTF
NA NA TRBJ1-2 TRBV18 TGTGCCAGCTCACCACCAGAGGACACTGCGGGGCATGGCTACACCTTC CASSPPEDTAGHGYTF
TRBD1 once TRBJ2-2 TRBV5-6 TGTGCCAGCAGCGCAGGGGGTCTCGGGGAGCTGTTTTTT CASSAGGLGELFF
NA NA TRBJ2-1 TRBV3-1/TRBV3-2 TGTGCCAGCAGCCAAGATTGGGACTTCTCCTACAATGAGCAGTTCTTC CASSQDWDFSYNEQFF
TRBD1 NA TRBJ2-2 TRBV9 TGTGCCAGCAGCGTGGGACAGCGCGCGAACACCGGGGAGCTGTTTTTT CASSVGQRANTGELFF
NA NA TRBJ1-5 TRBV7-4 TGTGCCAGCAGCGACGGGAACCAGAAGTACAATCAGCCCCAGCATTTT CASSDGNQKYNQPQHF
NA NA TRBJ1-6 TRBV3-1/TRBV3-2 TGTGCCAGCAGGGAGACAGGTCCCTATAATTCACCCCTCCACTTT CASRETGPYNSPLHF
NA NA TRBJ2-1 TRBV12-5 TGTGCTAGTGGGCCCGCATTGGGGGGTGAGCAGTTCTTC CASGPALGGEQFF
NA NA TRBJ1-2 TRBV6-6 TGTGCCAGCAGTTACCCAAGAGGACAAACCTATGGCTACACCTTC CASSYPRGQTYGYTF
NA NA TRBJ1-1 TRBV30 TGTGCCTTGAAAGGGGCCGGTTTTAGGACTGAAGCTTTCTTT CALKGAGFRTEAFF
NA once TRBJ1-3 TRBV10-1 TGCGCCAGCTCACCGCAGATCTCTGGAAACACCATATATTTT CASSPQISGNTIYF